The clone carrying this T cell receptor beta chain occurred once. This table comes from immunoSEQ multiplex PCR, and its TCRdb copy is limited to in-frame clones, with some not included. Of over 55,000 clones in the sample, 70% to 90% are singletons; the top ten hold 2% to 3%. The sample belongs to a study of T cell changes during pregnancy in multiple sclerosis. The CDR3 covers 13 residues. Trimming removed 0 bases at V and 0 bases at J, with 3 bases between. The germline V gene encodes CDR1 SGHRS and CDR2 YFSETQ. The specimen comprised peripheral blood, sampled in the first trimester of pregnancy. This clonotype originated in a female donor with multiple sclerosis, enrolled in a pregnancy study. The genes are TRBV5-1 and TRBJ1-1; no definite D call. The CDR3 spells CASSLAVNTEAFF. Written as DNA, the CDR3 is TGCGCCAGCAGCTTGGCAGTGAACACTGAAGCTTTCTTT.